The entry below gives a single TCR beta chain sequence along with its context. This clone came up a few times. Its antigen remains undetermined. Base qualities are not provided; no much larger clone lies one nucleotide away. This sample is drawn from a study of cytomegalovirus exposure and HLA in healthy donors (TCRdb year 2017). At the level of the whole study: An earlier analysis of under 600 of the donors reported roughly 270 Gb of sequence data and about 100 million unique TCR beta sequences from about 200 million T cells. An early release that covered roughly 600 HLA-typed donors contained approximately 300 gigabases of sequencing data and tens of millions of unique TCR sequences. Of the approximately 400 genotyped donors, approximately 81% were placed in the genetic ancestry cluster associated with self-reported Caucasian donors. The aim of the study was to test whether cataloging public T cell receptors could identify signatures of past pathogen exposure. The study used immunosequencing to profile the T cell repertoires of approximately 640 subjects and linked those repertoires to cytomegalovirus serostatus. Along with the roughly 670-subject first cohort, a separate validation cohort of some 130 different subjects was used. To predict cytomegalovirus infection status, the study combined high-throughput TCR immunosequencing, statistical association of individual TCRs with disease status, and machine learning. A later analysis re-examined previously published TCR beta repertoires from about 670 donors and added high-resolution HLA genotyping to investigate patterns of TCR occurrence. In the later analysis, no new phenotypic data were used to find candidate immune exposures; instead, reliance was placed on TCR beta sequences and their occurrence across donors. To decide whether each TCR beta V gene segment behaved as functional or pseudogenic, an earlier analysis of 587 of the donors relied on high-throughput TCR beta sequencing. Donor age, sex, ethnicity and CMV serostatus were compiled together with the repertoire data. In a later genetic analysis, genome-wide SNP genotypes for about 55% of the roughly 700 donors were used, and that subset was treated as a discovery cohort. Every discovery cohort repertoire had been produced on one sequencing platform. Class I and class II HLA loci were covered by the typing at four-digit resolution. The number of typed donors differed by locus: about 620-640 for A, B, C, DRB1 and DQB1; approximately 540 for DQA1; approximately 610 for DPA1; and 400 to 480 for DPB1. Several DR-DQ haplotypes were handled as single units for association and clustering because linkage in the cohort was strong. Among about 400 genotyped donors of the cohort, an average of approximately 220,000 unique TCR beta nucleotide sequences was sequenced per donor, of which about 18% were non-productive. Broad study findings and their caveats: When HLA alleles, especially DR and DQ, strongly co-occurred, attributing TCR associations to individual alleles was difficult. In this cohort, only TCR beta chains were sequenced, and detectable features were limited by the absence of alpha or paired-chain data. A further reported finding was that TCR beta sequences accurately predicted the HLA-A and HLA-B alleles for most subjects in the first cohort. In a later genetic analysis, fewer N-insertions in productive TCRs were reported among donors in an Asian-associated ancestry cluster than the roughly 700-donor mean. Specific HLA alleles were associated with 15,000 to 20,000 TCR beta sequences at a false discovery rate of 0.05 in a later analysis. A cluster of highly shared sequence variants was judged likely to represent a technical artifact of the sequencing pipeline. The authors suggested that the approach could potentially be generalized to other disease states and immunological phenotypes. In vitro tests confirmed that three of the cytomegalovirus-associated TCR beta chains recognize cytomegalovirus antigens. Because HLA typing was unavailable for some donors at each locus, only the typed subset was used in association tests. In both the original and validation cohorts, the classifier was reported to diagnose cytomegalovirus status with high specificity and sensitivity. According to a later analysis, parvovirus B19, influenza, CMV and Epstein-Barr virus appeared linked to several top co-occurrence clusters. In a later analysis, most CMV-associated TCR beta chains were found to appear HLA-restricted, with HLA associations seemingly driven largely by CMV exposure. Broadly in line with IMGT annotations, most TCR beta V segments showed up in productive rearrangements about 90% or about 30% of the time in an earlier analysis of several hundred of the donors. Over 15 rarely observed V segments, including chromosome 9 orphons, were excluded from the earlier analysis of 550 to 700 of the donors because counts were too low. The only immune exposure information available for the cohort was CMV serostatus. Because the 87-base-pair reads could not distinguish some IMGT-functional V segments, including TRBV6-2 and TRBV6-3, those segments were excluded. Sequencing depth was assumed to be roughly uniform across donors in the presence/absence analyses, though that assumption may not hold. Correlated functional status among segregating V segments might be attributable to linkage disequilibrium, but an unknown experimental factor could not be ruled out. A later analysis found that TCR association rates varied across HLA loci, with DRB1 alleles showing the most associated TCRs and HLA-C alleles the fewest. While some public TCRs were present in many individuals, most TCR sequences turned up only very rarely across donors. A total of fewer than 200 TCR beta chains were listed by the study as associated with cytomegalovirus. A later genetic analysis associated a missense DCLRE1C variant with V-gene and J-gene trimming of TCR beta chains, and an independent cohort replicated the association. A later analysis found that HLA-associated TCR beta chains were more clonally expanded and had lower generation probabilities than equally common non-associated chains.

The protocol used for the library was the immunoSEQ multiplex PCR assay. For the multiplex PCR, a mixture combining 60 forward primers for TCR Vbeta segments and 13 reverse primers for TCR Jbeta segments was used. A multiplex PCR assay on genomic DNA amplified the CDR3 region of rearranged TCR beta genes. Amplified TCR beta libraries were sequenced as 87-base-pair reads on the Illumina HiSeq System. For the original study's pipeline: A later analysis counted about 80 million unique TCR beta chains across the 550 to 700 repertoires, and roughly 10 million of these chains were shared by at least two donors. A nearest-neighbor algorithm error-corrected the raw reads and collapsed the reads into unique sequences, merging closely related sequences to remove PCR and sequencing errors. CDR3 sequences were aligned to IMGT reference sequences to assign V, D and J gene segments. Each retained sequence needed at least a six-nucleotide match to both a V gene segment and a J gene segment. Rearrangements were called productive when the CDR3 lacked stop codons and stayed in frame with V and J; all others were non-productive. Following IMGT convention, CDR3 was defined as the stretch from the second conserved V-encoded cysteine up to the conserved J-encoded phenylalanine. The earlier analysis of some 580 of the donors excluded any sequence lacking an unambiguous match to a single V gene segment. In an earlier analysis of 587 of the donors, V segments were called functional above 56.7% productive rearrangements and were called segregating when the between-donor standard deviation exceeded 5%. A statistical classification framework was built to diagnose cytomegalovirus status from the catalog of TCR beta chain sequences. V and J gene assignment, in a later analysis, came from comparing TCR nucleotide sequences with IMGT/GENE-DB human TR gene sequences. In a later analysis, CDR3 sequences and most-parsimonious VDJ recombination scenarios were assigned using the TCRdist pipeline. In a later analysis, each TCR beta chain was defined by its CDR3 amino acid sequence together with its V-gene family, and reads without a unique V-gene family were excluded. To address suspected cross-contamination and a sequencing artifact, a later analysis removed a few hundred highly shared, low-generation-probability nucleotide sequences. A later analysis calculated a clonal expansion index for each public chain from normalized within-repertoire ranks of inferred template counts. In a later analysis, generation probabilities were computed with a VDJ recombination model fitted to out-of-frame rearrangements, and the resulting probabilities were checked against IGoR. A later analysis scored TCR-TCR, TCR-HLA and TCR-CMV co-occurrence with hypergeometric tests, applying a repertoire-size bias correction to TCR pairs. To estimate false discovery rates, a later analysis permuted the HLA or CMV assignments 20 times. In a later analysis, co-occurring TCRs were grouped using DBSCAN, with TCRdist sequence similarity added in when clustering inside HLA-allele-positive subsets. Repertoires with fewer than 30,000 or more than 120,000 public chains, plus five repertoires with anomalous nucleotide sharing, were excluded from co-occurrence clustering. TCRdb retrieved this table from immuneACCESS and kept in-frame rearrangements only. Not all clones are present; in checked studies, unresolved V genes account for under half, and no reason is known for the remainder. That table supplies the V and J calls and clone size; D and trimming were determined from the DNA. The sample data list some 180,000 clones, and 76% of these were observed just once. About 2.5% of the sample rests with the top ten.

CDR1 and CDR2 (SNHLY, FYNNEI) derive from the germline V gene. Relative to germline, V is 6 bases shorter and J is 5 bases shorter, with 11 bases between their ends. Including the terminal cysteine and phenylalanine, the CDR3 comprises 13 residues. CDR3 DNA is the only sequence kept; it has 39 bases, read in frame from the first base. The cohort comprised some 700 healthy bone marrow donors. Cohort members were all nominally healthy when sampled, although unrecorded immune exposures were likely present. The donor tested CMV seropositive, placing the donor among the 250 to 350 seropositive members of the cohort. A peripheral blood sample was collected from each donor, and TCR beta sequencing was performed on peripheral blood mononuclear cells. Genomic DNA extraction from the blood cell samples was performed with the Qiagen DNeasy Blood Extraction Kit.

This chain joins TRBV2 to TRBJ1-5; a confident D gene designation cannot be given. Sequencing was performed on PBMCs. The origin of this receptor is a woman in her twenties or thirties in good health and CMV-seropositive. The CDR3 reads CASRAVGDQPQHF. Here is the DNA: TGTGCCAGCAGAGCGGTTGGTGATCAGCCCCAGCATTTT.